Included here is one TCR beta chain sequence, with context. Data came from immunoSEQ multiplex PCR; TCRdb stores just in-frame clones and leaves some out. In the table there are approximately 140,000 clones, about nine tenths of which are singletons. The record originates from a study of T cell responses to AZD1222 COVID-19 vaccine. The CDR3 extends over 12 amino acids. V was pared by 0 bases and J by 11 bases, with 13 bases between. Germline V gives CDR1 GTSNPN, CDR2 SVGIG (reference sequence). The source material was peripheral blood, sampled 28 days after the second AZD1222 dose. The V call is TRBV30, the J call TRBJ1-1; no clear D. This sequence originates from an adult who received the AZD1222 COVID-19 vaccine. The CDR3 nucleotides are TGTGCCTGGAGTGTACAACACCCGATGGCTTTCTTT. The encoded protein is CAWSVQHPMAFF.